A selection of T cell receptor beta chains follows, all from one sample in a study of T-cell memory formation after mild COVID-19. TCRdb fed the 5' RACE reads into MiXCR, producing one record per CDR3 protein. The profile shows 250,000 to 300,000 distinct CDR3 sequences, around 16% of them singletons. The sample taken for sequencing was PBMCs or a T cell subset sorted from them (not recorded which). Every receptor here comes from a man in his late teens or twenties who had mild COVID-19 (a few samples of this study predate the infection). Cell type and time point are not known. Each CDR3 is given without its conserved first and last residue.

v_call	j_call	cdr3_aa
TRBV20-1	TRBJ2-1	SRVNRADEQF
TRBV27	TRBJ1-1	ASSSFGGNTEAF
TRBV20-1	TRBJ2-5	SAHRALAEQETQY
TRBV7-9	TRBJ2-2	ASVKTLNTGELF
TRBV29-1	TRBJ2-3	SVDRRGADTQY
TRBV9	TRBJ2-3	ASSVTGGPGSTDTQY
TRBV20-1	NA	SAPGTGGGEQY
TRBV9	TRBJ2-3	ASSPQGIHADTQY
TRBV19	TRBJ2-5	ASSIRGWETQY
TRBV6-2/TRBV6-3	TRBJ2-7	ASSYSSEQY
TRBV5-1	TRBJ2-6	ASSLEWTGMGVLT
TRBV7-2	TRBJ1-1	ASSSRNTEAF
TRBV3-1	TRBJ1-2	ASSQVGGDYGYT
TRBV15	TRBJ2-1	ATSRDRLGPF
TRBV6-2/TRBV6-3	TRBJ2-2	ASSPDIGGTGELF
TRBV6-2/TRBV6-3	TRBJ2-7	ASSYLDGTYEQY
TRBV6-6	TRBJ2-3	ASSGPISLRENSQY
TRBV7-9	TRBJ2-7	ASSRDRERKY
TRBV9	TRBJ1-1	ASSVDWNTEAF
TRBV5-1	TRBJ2-1	ASSLDRGLNEQF
TRBV20-1	TRBJ1-1	SAPDRATEAF
TRBV7-9	TRBJ2-3	ASRTGTTDTQY
TRBV2	TRBJ1-1	ASRILLNTEAF
TRBV27	TRBJ2-2	ASSWGGELF
TRBV7-9	TRBJ1-1	ASSSWDGENTEAF
TRBV7-2	TRBJ2-5	ASSPPAGGGTQY
TRBV5-4	TRBJ2-2	ASSLLAGSANTGELF
TRBV12-3/TRBV12-4	TRBJ2-2	ASTLPDSTGELF
TRBV5-5	TRBJ1-2	ASSPGGHYGYT
TRBV4-3	TRBJ1-1	ASSQDSISAQMNTEAF
TRBV7-3	TRBJ2-5	ASSLNAAQETQY
TRBV27	TRBJ1-1	ASSLWRDSQAF
TRBV20-1	TRBJ1-1	SARVVDTYTEAF
TRBV12-3/TRBV12-4	TRBJ2-3	ASSPLAGAYTQY
TRBV9	TRBJ2-1	ASSPRVAESNEQF
TRBV5-1	TRBJ2-3	ASSLRLAASTDTQY
TRBV10-2	TRBJ2-5	ASTRQSDLGETQY
TRBV7-2	TRBJ1-2	ASSPGANGYT
TRBV7-2	TRBJ2-1	ASSLDWGEQF
TRBV7-2	TRBJ1-1	ASRSTGWQTEAF
TRBV6-2/TRBV6-3	TRBJ1-5	ASSFALAGGNQPQH
TRBV3-1	TRBJ1-5	ASSQRGPNQPQH
TRBV6-5	TRBJ1-2	ASSRLGAYGYT
TRBV5-1	TRBJ1-2	ASSLQGGSYGYT
TRBV5-1	TRBJ2-3	ASSPGLEADTQY
TRBV6-2/TRBV6-3	TRBJ2-3	ASSYSRPPRTDTQY
TRBV12-3/TRBV12-4	TRBJ2-2	ASSPSVNTGELF
TRBV20-1	TRBJ1-1	SANRGGAEAF
TRBV2	TRBJ2-5	ASSSDRGPWETQY
TRBV19	TRBJ1-5	ASSIFLAGQNQPQH
TRBV20-1	TRBJ1-2	SASPGLGYGYT
TRBV6-5	TRBJ1-1	ASSYSPTAVDTEAF
TRBV24-1	TRBJ1-1	ATSDPGAPEAF
TRBV11-2	TRBJ1-5	ASSLGHSNQPQH
TRBV5-5	TRBJ1-2	ASSLQLQGGYT
TRBV7-9	TRBJ1-1	ASSRGQETEAF
TRBV6-5	TRBJ1-6	ASSYGSNSPLH
TRBV29-1	TRBJ2-2	SVEDGPGGTGELF
TRBV4-3	TRBJ2-2	ASSLRGLGELF